Listed below are T cell receptor beta chains from one sample, sequenced in a study of CD8+ T cells in alopecia areata. TCRdb keeps only in-frame clones here, not all; method: immunoSEQ multiplex PCR. The data contain 80,000 to 100,000 clones, 40% to 50% of them singletons. Specimen: CD8+ T cells sorted from blood, collected at week 24, from a patient treated with tofacitinib. The receptors were sampled from a human donor with alopecia areata. The CDR3 runs from the conserved cysteine through the conserved F or W. A D gene is named only where the DNA matches it firmly. Clone size, where shown, is once, few, many, or a class for clones that have expanded.

d_gene	abundance	v_gene	j_gene	CDR3aa	CDR3nt
TRBD1	.	TRBV28	TRBJ2-1	CASSLRRQGAKNNEQFF	TGTGCCAGCAGTTTACGAAGACAGGGGGCGAAGAACAATGAGCAGTTCTTC
TRBD1	few	TRBV30	TRBJ2-1	CALTTGSEQFF	TGTGCCCTTACGACAGGGAGTGAGCAGTTCTTC
.	few	TRBV29-1	TRBJ2-1	CSVEFPYNEQFF	TGCAGCGTTGAATTTCCCTACAATGAGCAGTTCTTC
.	.	TRBV29-1	TRBJ2-1	CSVVDGNYNEQFF	TGCAGCGTTGTCGACGGCAACTACAATGAGCAGTTCTTC
TRBD1	.	TRBV29-1	TRBJ1-1	CSGMTGMDTEAFF	TGCAGCGGCATGACAGGGATGGACACTGAAGCTTTCTTT
.	.	TRBV7-9	TRBJ2-2	CASSLGPRENTGELFF	TGTGCCAGCAGCTTAGGTCCGCGGGAGAACACCGGGGAGCTGTTTTTT
.	few	TRBV9	TRBJ1-2	CASSPRAQTGFQDGYTF	TGTGCCAGCAGCCCCCGGGCTCAAACAGGATTTCAGGACGGCTACACCTTC
.	few	TRBV4-3	TRBJ2-1	CASSQDAAFINEQFF	TGCGCCAGCAGCCAAGATGCAGCCTTCATCAATGAGCAGTTCTTC
TRBD1	few	TRBV29-1	TRBJ2-1	CSVQTGGNNEQFF	TGCAGCGTTCAAACAGGGGGTAACAATGAGCAGTTCTTC
.	few	TRBV7-9	TRBJ2-2	CASSLFNTGELFF	TGTGCCAGCAGCTTGTTCAACACCGGGGAGCTGTTTTTT
TRBD2	.	TRBV19	TRBJ2-1	CASNPVAGVNEQFF	TGTGCCAGTAATCCGGTAGCGGGAGTTAATGAGCAGTTCTTC
.	few	TRBV29-1	TRBJ2-5	CSVVIRMPLETQYF	TGCAGCGTTGTAATCCGTATGCCCTTAGAGACCCAGTACTTC